This T cell receptor beta chain is from a study of beta chain features in type 1 diabetes. Study-wide findings and caveats: Any role of HLA type in TCRB rearrangement remained unresolved here.

The germline V gene has CDR1 MNHEY and CDR2 SVGAGI. The ends lost 2 bases at V and 4 bases at J; junction bases unmatched: 0. The CDR3 is 14 residues long. Of the isolated RNA, all was reverse transcribed, and so the sequenced material was expressed TCRB transcripts. This table comes from immunoSEQ multiplex PCR, and its TCRdb copy is limited to in-frame clones, with some not included. The sample includes over 700,000 clones, roughly a sixth of them seen just once. This clone was counted between two and nine times. Its antigen remains unidentified. The single heparinised draw taken from each donor contained roughly 100 mL of blood on average. Stem cell-like memory, regulatory, central memory and naive CD4+ cells were sorted via CD45RO/CCR7/CD25/CD127/CD95/CD27. In all sorted populations, purity surpassed 95%.

The sequence came from a woman between 18 and 30 years old in good health. This chain uses TRBV6-5 with TRBJ2-2; TRBD2 agrees at 8 bases. The source material was naive CD4+ T cells from blood. CDR3 residues: CASSYRGGTGELFF. CDR3 bases: TGTGCCAGCAGTTACCGGGGGGGCACCGGGGAGCTGTTTTTT.